This TCR beta chain was identified during a study of cytomegalovirus exposure and HLA in healthy donors. The study, taken as a whole, reports: Apparent HLA restriction characterized most CMV-associated TCR beta chains in a later analysis.

This clone was detected only a few times. Its antigen is unknown. PCR amplification relied on 60 Vbeta primers (plus 13 Jbeta primers). TCRdb keeps only in-frame clones here, not all; method: immunoSEQ multiplex PCR. This repertoire shows tens of thousands of clones, 50% to 80% found once; its top ten account for about a fifth. The CDR3 is 13 amino acids. V was clipped by 0 bases and J by 11 bases, with 14 bases between them. Looked up from germline, CDR1 is SGHDT and CDR2 is YYEEEE. The sample was PBMCs. The chain employs TRBV5-6 and TRBJ1-1, with a possible D match to TRBD1 (5 bases). This sequence originates from a man aged 40-55 years in good health and CMV-seropositive. CDR3 amino acids: CASSLGTGVWAFF. For the CDR3, the DNA is TGTGCCAGCAGCTTGGGGACGGGGGTCTGGGCTTTCTTT.